These T cell receptor beta chains were read from a single sample in a study of T-cell reconstitution after alpha-beta-depleted transplantation in children. MiXCR, applied by TCRdb to the PCR reads, yields one record per CDR3 protein. The sample yields hundreds of thousands of distinct CDR3 sequences, around 13% seen once. The source material was PBMCs, sampled before TCRalphabeta/CD19-depleted stem cell transplant. All receptors come from a girl aged 2 to 9 with congenital amegakaryocytic thrombocytopenia, due to receive a stem cell transplant. Both conserved end residues are part of each CDR3. A D gene is named only where the DNA matches it firmly. Clone sizes are given selectively: once, few, many, or a class where the clone is expanded.

len	abundance	v_gene	j_gene	d_gene	CDR3nt	CDR3aa
17	-	TRBV19	TRBJ2-4	TRBD2	TGTGCCAGTAGTATTCCCCTTGGGCGGGAGTCCAAAAACATTCAGTACTTC	CASSIPLGRESKNIQYF
13	-	TRBV30	TRBJ1-5	TRBD1	TGTGCTCTGCAACAGGGGGGGAATCAGCCCCAGCATTTT	CALQQGGNQPQHF
15	few	TRBV12-3/TRBV12-4	TRBJ1-2	-	TGTGCCAGCAGTTACCGACAGATTTCTAACTATGGCTACACCTTC	CASSYRQISNYGYTF
17	many	TRBV18	TRBJ2-1	TRBD2	TGTGCCAGCTCACCAATGACGGGAGGGAGCTCCTACAATGAGCAGTTCTTC	CASSPMTGGSSYNEQFF
16	few	TRBV7-3	TRBJ2-1	TRBD2	TGTGCCAGCAGCTTAACGTTGAGCGGGGGGGGTAATGAGCAGTTCTTC	CASSLTLSGGGNEQFF
11	-	TRBV3-1	TRBJ1-1	-	TGTGCCAGCAGCAAGTACCCTGAAGCTTTCTTT	CASSKYPEAFF
15	many	TRBV4-1	TRBJ2-2	TRBD2	TGCGCCAGCAAGACTAGCGGGGAACTCACCGGGGAGCTGTTTTTT	CASKTSGELTGELFF
17	-	TRBV7-2	TRBJ2-1	-	TGTGCCAGCAGCTTAGTACACCAGGAGGTAATATACAATGAGCAGTTCTTC	CASSLVHQEVIYNEQFF
15	many	TRBV5-5	TRBJ2-1	TRBD2	TGTGCCAGCAGACAACTAGCGGCGCACTACAATGAGCAGTTCTTC	CASRQLAAHYNEQFF
12	-	TRBV20-1	TRBJ1-1	-	TGCAGTGCTAGAGCATCCCGGGGTGAAGCTTTCTTT	CSARASRGEAFF
14	-	TRBV7-9	TRBJ2-1	TRBD1	TGTGCCAGCAGCTTAGCTGGGACAGGGGGCTCGCAGTTCTTC	CASSLAGTGGSQFF
18	many	TRBV20-1	TRBJ2-7	TRBD2	TGCAGTGCTAGAGACCCGTATTGGACTAGCGGGAGTACGTACGAGCAGTACTTC	CSARDPYWTSGSTYEQYF